This paragraph covers one T cell receptor (beta chain) sequence. As handled by the study authors: By means of reference gene primer amplification, nucleated cell counts were estimated. Measured with immunoSEQ multiplex PCR; TCRdb has only the in-frame clones, and not every one. From that table come the V and J calls and clone size; the DNA was used to work out D and trimming. The sample records around 190,000 clones, about nine tenths being singletons. Deletions cut 4 bases from V and 1 base from J, with 2 bases between. Germline CDR1 reads SGDLS; CDR2 reads YYNGEE. CDR3 length: 12 amino acids. This sample is drawn from a study of blood T cell repertoires in COVID-19. Study at large: Whether acute or convalescent, the COVID-19 samples came from the United States, Italy and Spain. In each case, the material was cDNA or gDNA derived from T cells, B-cell-depleted T cells, or PBMCs.

Sample: peripheral blood. The chain combines TRBV9 with TRBJ2-2; D ambiguous. This sequence originates from a man between 18 and 35 years old who had recovered from COVID-19. The CDR3 nucleotides read TGTGCCAGCAGCCGGAACACCGGGGAGCTGTTTTTT. This gives the protein CASSRNTGELFF. The full variable domain, its missing parts supplied by reference TRBV9 and TRBJ2-2, is DSGVTQTPKHLITATGQRVTLRCSPRSGDLSVYWYQQSLDQGLQFLIQYYNGEERAKGNILERFSAQQFPDLHSELNLSSLELGDSALYFCASSRNTGELFFGEGSRLTVL.